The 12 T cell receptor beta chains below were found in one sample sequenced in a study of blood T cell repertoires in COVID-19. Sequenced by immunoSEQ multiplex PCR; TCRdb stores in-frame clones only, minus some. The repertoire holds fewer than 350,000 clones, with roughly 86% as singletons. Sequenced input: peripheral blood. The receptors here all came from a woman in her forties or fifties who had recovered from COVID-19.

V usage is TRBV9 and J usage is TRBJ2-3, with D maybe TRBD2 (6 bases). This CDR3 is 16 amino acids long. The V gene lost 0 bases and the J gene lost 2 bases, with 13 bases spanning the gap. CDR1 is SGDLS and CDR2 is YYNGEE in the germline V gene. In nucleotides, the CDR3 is TGTGCCAGCAGCGTAGCTTTACTAGCCAACACAGATACGCAGTATTTT. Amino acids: CASSVALLANTDTQYF.

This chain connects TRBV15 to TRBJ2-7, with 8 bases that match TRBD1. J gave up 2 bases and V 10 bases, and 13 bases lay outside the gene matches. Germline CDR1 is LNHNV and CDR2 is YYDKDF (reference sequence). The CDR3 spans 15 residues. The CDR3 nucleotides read TGTGCCAACCCGGGCCAGGGGGCTGTCCCCTACGAGCAGTACTTC. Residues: CANPGQGAVPYEQYF.

The chain's CDR3 is CASSLEALGGYTF. Here the CDR3 DNA reads TGTGCCAGCAGTTTGGAGGCATTAGGTGGCTACACCTTC. V is TRBV12-3 or TRBV12-4 and J is TRBJ1-2, with D uncertain. V gave up 3 bases and J gave up 7 bases, with 12 bases separating them. There are 13 residues in the CDR3.

The CDR3 DNA follows: TGCAGCGTTCTCGGACCGACAGGGGAATCTAACTATGGCTACACCTTC. The encoded protein is CSVLGPTGESNYGYTF. The rearrangement uses TRBV29-1 and TRBJ1-2; 8 nucleotides line up with TRBD1. This CDR3 is built from 16 residues. V lost 5 bases, J lost 0 bases, and 11 bases stayed unmatched. Looked up from germline, CDR1 is SQVTM and CDR2 is ANQGSEA.

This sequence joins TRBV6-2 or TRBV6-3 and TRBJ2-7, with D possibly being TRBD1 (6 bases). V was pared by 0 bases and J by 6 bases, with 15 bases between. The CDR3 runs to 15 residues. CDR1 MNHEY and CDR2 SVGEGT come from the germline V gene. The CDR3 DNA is TGTGCCAGCAGTTACTCTGGGGACATGGGGATCGAGCAGTACTTC. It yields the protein CASSYSGDMGIEQYF.

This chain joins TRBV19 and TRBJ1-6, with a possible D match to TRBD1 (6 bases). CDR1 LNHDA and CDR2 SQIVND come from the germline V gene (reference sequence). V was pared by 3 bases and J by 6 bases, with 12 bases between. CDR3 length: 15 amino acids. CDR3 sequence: CASSINGQRNSPLHF. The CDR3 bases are TGTGCCAGTAGTATCAACGGACAGCGTAATTCACCCCTCCACTTT.

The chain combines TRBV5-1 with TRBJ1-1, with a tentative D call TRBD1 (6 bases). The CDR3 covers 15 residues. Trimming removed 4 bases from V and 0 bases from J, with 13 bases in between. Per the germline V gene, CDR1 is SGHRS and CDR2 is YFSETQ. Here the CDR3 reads CASSEEDSLNTEAFF. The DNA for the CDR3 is TGCGCCAGCAGCGAAGAGGACAGCTTGAACACTGAAGCTTTCTTT.

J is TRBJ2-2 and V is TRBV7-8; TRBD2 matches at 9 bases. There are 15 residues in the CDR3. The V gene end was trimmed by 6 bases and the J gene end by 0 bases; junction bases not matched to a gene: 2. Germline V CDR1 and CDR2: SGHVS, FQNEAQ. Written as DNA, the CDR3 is TGTGCCAGCAGTCTAGCGGGATCGAACACCGGGGAGCTGTTTTTT. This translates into CASSLAGSNTGELFF.

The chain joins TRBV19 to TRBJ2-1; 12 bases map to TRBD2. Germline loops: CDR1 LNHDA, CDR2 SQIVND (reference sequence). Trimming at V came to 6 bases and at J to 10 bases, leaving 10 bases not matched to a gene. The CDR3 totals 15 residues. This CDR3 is CASSQLAGGSKEQFF. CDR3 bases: TGTGCCAGTAGCCAACTAGCGGGGGGCTCTAAAGAGCAGTTCTTC.

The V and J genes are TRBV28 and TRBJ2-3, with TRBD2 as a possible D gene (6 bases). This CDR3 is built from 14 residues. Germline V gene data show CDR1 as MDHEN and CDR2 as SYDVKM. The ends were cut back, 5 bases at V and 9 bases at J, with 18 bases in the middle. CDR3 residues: CASSLDAGTLTQYF. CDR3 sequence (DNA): TGTGCCAGCAGTCTAGACGCCGGGACTTTGACGCAGTATTTT.

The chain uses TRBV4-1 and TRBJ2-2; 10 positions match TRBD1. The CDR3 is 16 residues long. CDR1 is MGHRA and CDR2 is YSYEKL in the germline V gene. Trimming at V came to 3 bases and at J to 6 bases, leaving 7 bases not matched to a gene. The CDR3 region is CASSQYPGQGSGELFF. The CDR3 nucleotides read TGCGCCAGCAGCCAGTACCCGGGACAGGGGTCCGGGGAGCTGTTTTTT.

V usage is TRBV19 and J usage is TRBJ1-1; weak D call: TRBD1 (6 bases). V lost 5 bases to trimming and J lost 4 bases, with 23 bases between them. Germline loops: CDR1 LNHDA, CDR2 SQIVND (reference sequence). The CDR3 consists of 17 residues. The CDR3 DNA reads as TGTGCCAGTAGTGAGCCCGCCTCAGGCAGGGGATTCACTGAAGCTTTCTTT. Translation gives CASSEPASGRGFTEAFF.